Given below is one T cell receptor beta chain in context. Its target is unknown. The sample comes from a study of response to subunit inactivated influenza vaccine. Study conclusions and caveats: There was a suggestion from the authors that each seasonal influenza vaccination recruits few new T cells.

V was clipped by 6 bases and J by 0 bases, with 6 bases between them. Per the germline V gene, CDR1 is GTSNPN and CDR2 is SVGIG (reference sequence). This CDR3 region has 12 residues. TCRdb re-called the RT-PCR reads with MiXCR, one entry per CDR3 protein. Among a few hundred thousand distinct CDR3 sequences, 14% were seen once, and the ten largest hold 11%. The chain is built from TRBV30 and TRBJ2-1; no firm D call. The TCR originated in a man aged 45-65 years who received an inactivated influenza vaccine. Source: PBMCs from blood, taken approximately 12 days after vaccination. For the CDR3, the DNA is TGTGCCTGTACGCGCTCCTACAATGAGCAGTTCTTC. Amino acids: CACTRSYNEQFF.